This T cell receptor (beta chain) was profiled in a study of OX40 agonist ivuxolimab in advanced cancers. Study-level information: Patients received ivuxolimab, an agonistic anti-OX40 (CD134) antibody. Prior therapy, whether anti-PD-1, anti-PD-L1 or anti-CTLA-4, was allowed, and less than 45% had some.

The CDR3 has 16 amino acids. V was pared by 0 bases and J by 3 bases, with 6 bases of the junction left unmatched. The germline CDR1 and CDR2 sequences are LGHNA and YSLEER. Measured with immunoSEQ multiplex PCR; TCRdb has only the in-frame clones, and not every one. This sample has about 40,000 clones, with 82% found just once. This receptor was identified in an adult with an advanced solid tumor such as melanoma, head and neck, liver or kidney cancer. The sample here was CD4+ or CD8+ T cells sorted from blood, taken in a trial of the OX40 agonist ivuxolimab. This chain uses TRBV4-3 with TRBJ2-7; TRBD1 agrees at 9 bases. CDR3 nucleotides: TGCGCCAGCAGCCAAGAAGATGGGACAGGGAACTACGAGCAGTACTTC. It encodes CASSQEDGTGNYEQYF.